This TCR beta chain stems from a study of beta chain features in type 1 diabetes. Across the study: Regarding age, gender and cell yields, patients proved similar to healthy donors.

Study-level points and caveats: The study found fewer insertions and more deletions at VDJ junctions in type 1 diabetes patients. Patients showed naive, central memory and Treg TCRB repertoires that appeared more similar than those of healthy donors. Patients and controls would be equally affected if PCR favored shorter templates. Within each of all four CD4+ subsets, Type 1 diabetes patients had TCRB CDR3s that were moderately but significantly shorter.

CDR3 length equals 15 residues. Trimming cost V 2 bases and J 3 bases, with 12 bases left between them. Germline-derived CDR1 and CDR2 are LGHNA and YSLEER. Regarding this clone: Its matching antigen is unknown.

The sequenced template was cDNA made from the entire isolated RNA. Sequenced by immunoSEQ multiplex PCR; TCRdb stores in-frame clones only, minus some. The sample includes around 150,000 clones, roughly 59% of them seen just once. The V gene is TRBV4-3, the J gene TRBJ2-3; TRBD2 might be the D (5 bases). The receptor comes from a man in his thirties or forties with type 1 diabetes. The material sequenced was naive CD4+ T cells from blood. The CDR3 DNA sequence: TGCGCCAGCAGCCAACAGGCGGGTGGGACAGATACGCAGTATTTT. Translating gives CASSQQAGGTDTQYF.